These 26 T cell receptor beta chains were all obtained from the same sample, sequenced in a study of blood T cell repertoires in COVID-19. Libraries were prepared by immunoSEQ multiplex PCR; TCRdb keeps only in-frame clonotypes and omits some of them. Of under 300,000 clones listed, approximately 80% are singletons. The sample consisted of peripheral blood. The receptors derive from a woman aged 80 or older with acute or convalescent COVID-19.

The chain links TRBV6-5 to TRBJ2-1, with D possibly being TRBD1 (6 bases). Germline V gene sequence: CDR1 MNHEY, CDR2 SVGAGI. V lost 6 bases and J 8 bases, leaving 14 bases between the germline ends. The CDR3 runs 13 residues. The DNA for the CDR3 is TGTGCCAGCAGATTGACAGGCCGGGATGAGCAGTTCTTC. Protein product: CASRLTGRDEQFF.

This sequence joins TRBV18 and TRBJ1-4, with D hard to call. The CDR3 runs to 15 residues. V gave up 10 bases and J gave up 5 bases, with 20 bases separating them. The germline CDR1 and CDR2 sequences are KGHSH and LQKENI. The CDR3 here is CATSKTAQSNEKLFF. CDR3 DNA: TGTGCCACCTCTAAAACAGCACAGAGCAATGAAAAACTGTTTTTT.

The CDR3 here is CASSGRGQGDTEAFF. CDR3 DNA: TGTGCCAGCAGCGGTCGGGGACAGGGGGACACTGAAGCTTTCTTT. The V and J genes are TRBV3-1 (or the pseudogene TRBV3-2) and TRBJ1-1; 11 bases line up with TRBD1. V lost 5 bases and J lost 3; bases outside the gene matches: 5. Germline V gene data show CDR1 as LGHDT and CDR2 as YNNKEL (reference sequence). CDR3 length: 15 amino acids.

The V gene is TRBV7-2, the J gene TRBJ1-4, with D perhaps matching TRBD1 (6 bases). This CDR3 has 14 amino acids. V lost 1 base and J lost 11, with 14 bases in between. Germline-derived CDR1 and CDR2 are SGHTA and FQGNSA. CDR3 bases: TGTGCCAGCAGCTTAGGGCCAGGGGAGGGGAAACTGTTTTTT. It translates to CASSLGPGEGKLFF.

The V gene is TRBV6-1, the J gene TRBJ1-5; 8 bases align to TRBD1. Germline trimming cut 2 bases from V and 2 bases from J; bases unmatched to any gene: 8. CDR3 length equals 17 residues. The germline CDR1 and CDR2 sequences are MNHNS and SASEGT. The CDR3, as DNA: TGTGCCAGCAGTGAACAGGGGGCCGCGCGGGGCAATCAGCCCCAGCATTTT. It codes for CASSEQGAARGNQPQHF.

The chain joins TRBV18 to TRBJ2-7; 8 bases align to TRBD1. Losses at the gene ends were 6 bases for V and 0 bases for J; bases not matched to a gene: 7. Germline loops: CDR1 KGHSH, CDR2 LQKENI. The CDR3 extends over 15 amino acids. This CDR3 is CASSTGQESSYEQYF. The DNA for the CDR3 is TGTGCCAGCTCCACGGGACAGGAGAGCTCCTACGAGCAGTACTTC.

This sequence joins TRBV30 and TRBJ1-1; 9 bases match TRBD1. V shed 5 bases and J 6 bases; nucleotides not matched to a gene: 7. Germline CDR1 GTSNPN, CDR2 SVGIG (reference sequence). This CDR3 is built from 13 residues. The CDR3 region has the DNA TGTGCCTGGGGGGGACAGGGCATCCCTGAAGCTTTCTTT. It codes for CAWGGQGIPEAFF.

The CDR3 DNA is TGCGCCAGCAGCCGGACAGGGGGCGCGGACACCGGGGAGCTGTTTTTT. It codes for CASSRTGGADTGELFF. The chain joins TRBV5-1 to TRBJ2-2; TRBD1 matches at 11 bases. The CDR3 spans 16 residues. The ends lost 4 bases at V and 3 bases at J; junction bases unmatched: 5. The germline gives CDR1 SGHRS, CDR2 YFSETQ.

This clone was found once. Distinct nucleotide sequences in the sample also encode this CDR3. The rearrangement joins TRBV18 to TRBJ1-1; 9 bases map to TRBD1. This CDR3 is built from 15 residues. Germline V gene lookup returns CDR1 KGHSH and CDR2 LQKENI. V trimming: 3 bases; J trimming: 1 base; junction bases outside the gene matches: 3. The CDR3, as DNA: TGTGCCAGCTCACCTCGGGACAGGGAGAACACTGAAGCTTTCTTT. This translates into CASSPRDRENTEAFF.

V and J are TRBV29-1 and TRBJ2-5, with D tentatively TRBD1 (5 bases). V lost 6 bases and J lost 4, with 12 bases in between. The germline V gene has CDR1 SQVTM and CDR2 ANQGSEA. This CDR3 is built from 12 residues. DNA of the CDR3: TGCAGCGTGCAAGGGGTAGGAGAGACCCAGTACTTC. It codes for CSVQGVGETQYF.

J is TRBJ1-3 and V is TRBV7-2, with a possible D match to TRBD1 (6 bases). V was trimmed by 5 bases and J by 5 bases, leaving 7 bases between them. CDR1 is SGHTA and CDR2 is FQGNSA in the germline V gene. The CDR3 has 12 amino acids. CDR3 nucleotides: TGTGCCAGCAGCCAGGGGAGAAACACCATATATTTT. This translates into CASSQGRNTIYF.

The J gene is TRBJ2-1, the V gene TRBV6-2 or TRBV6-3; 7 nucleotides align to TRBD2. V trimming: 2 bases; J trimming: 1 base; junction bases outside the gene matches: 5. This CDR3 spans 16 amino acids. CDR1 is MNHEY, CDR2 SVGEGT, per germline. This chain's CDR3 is CASSYQRGTSYNEQFF. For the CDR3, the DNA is TGTGCCAGCAGTTACCAGCGGGGAACGTCCTACAATGAGCAGTTCTTC.

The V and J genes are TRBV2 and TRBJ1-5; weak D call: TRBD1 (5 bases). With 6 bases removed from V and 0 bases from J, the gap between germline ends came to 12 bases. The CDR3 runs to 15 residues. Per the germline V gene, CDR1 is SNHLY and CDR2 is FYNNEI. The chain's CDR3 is CASRPTDYSNQPQHF. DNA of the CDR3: TGTGCCAGCAGACCGACAGATTATAGCAATCAGCCCCAGCATTTT. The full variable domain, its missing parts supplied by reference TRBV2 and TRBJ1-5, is EPEVTQTPSHQVTQMGQEVILRCVPISNHLYFYWYRQILGQKVEFLVSFYNNEISEKSEIFDDQFSVERPDGSNFTLKIRSTKLEDSAMYFCASRPTDYSNQPQHFGDGTRLSIL.

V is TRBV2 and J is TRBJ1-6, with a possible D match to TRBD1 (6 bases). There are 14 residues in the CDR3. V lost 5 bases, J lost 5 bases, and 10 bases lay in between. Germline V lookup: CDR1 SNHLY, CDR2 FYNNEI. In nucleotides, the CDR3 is TGTGCCAGCAGTCCCGGACAGAATAATTCACCCCTCCACTTT. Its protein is CASSPGQNNSPLHF.

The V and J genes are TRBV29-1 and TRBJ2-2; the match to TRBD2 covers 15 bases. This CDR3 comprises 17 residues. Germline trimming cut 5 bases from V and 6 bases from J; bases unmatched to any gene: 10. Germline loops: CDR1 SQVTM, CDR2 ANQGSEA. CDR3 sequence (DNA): TGCAGCGTTTCCGGACTAGCGGGGGGGCCGCTCTCCGGGGAGCTGTTTTTT. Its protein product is CSVSGLAGGPLSGELFF.

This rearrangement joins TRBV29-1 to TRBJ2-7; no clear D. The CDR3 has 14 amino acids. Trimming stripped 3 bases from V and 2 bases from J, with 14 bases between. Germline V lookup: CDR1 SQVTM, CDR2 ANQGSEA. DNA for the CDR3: TGCAGCGTTGATCTGGCGTCAGGTCCCTACGAGCAGTACTTC. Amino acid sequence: CSVDLASGPYEQYF.

The CDR3 here is CASSLSAGASTGELFF. The CDR3, as DNA: TGTGCCAGCAGCCTCTCGGCGGGGGCATCCACCGGGGAGCTGTTTTTT. The J gene is TRBJ2-2, the V gene TRBV11-3, with TRBD2 as a possible D gene (7 bases). V gave up 5 bases and J gave up 4 bases, with 17 bases separating them. This CDR3 has 16 amino acids. From germline, CDR1 is SGHNT and CDR2 YENEEA.

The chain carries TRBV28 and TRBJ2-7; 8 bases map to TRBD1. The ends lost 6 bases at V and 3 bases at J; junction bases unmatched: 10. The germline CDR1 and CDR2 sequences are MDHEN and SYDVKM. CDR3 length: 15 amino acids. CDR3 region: CASSPPQGAIYEQYF. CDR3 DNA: TGTGCCAGCAGCCCGCCTCAGGGGGCGATCTACGAGCAGTACTTC.

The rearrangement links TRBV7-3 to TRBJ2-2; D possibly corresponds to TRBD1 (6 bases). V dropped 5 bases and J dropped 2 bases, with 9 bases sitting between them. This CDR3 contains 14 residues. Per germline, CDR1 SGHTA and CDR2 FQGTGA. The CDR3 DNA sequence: TGTGCCAGCAGCGTGGACAGAAACACCGGGGAGCTGTTTTTT. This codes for CASSVDRNTGELFF.

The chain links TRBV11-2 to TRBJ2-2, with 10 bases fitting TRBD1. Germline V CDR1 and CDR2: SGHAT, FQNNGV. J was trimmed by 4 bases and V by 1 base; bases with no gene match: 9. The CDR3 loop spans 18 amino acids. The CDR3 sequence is CASSLVPDRGRGTGELFF. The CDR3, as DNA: TGTGCCAGCAGCTTAGTTCCCGACAGGGGGCGAGGCACCGGGGAGCTGTTTTTT.

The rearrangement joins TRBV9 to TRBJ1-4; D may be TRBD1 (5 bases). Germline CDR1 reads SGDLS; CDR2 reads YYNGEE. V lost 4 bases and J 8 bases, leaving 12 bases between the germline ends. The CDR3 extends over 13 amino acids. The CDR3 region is CASSPLGGEKLFF. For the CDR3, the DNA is TGTGCCAGCAGCCCCCTGGGGGGGGAAAAACTGTTTTTT.

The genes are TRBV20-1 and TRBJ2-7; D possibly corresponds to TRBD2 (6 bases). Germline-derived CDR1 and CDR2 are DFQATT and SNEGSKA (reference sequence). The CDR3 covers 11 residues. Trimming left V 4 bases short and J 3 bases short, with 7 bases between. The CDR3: CSATSVYEQYF. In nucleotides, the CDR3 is TGCAGTGCTACTAGCGTCTACGAGCAGTACTTC.

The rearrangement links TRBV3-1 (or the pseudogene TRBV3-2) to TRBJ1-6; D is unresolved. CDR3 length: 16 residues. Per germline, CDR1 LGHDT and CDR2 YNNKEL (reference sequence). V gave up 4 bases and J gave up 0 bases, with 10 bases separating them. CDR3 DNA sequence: TGTGCCAGCAGCCCTCGGGATACCTCCTATAATTCACCCCTCCACTTT. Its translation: CASSPRDTSYNSPLHF.

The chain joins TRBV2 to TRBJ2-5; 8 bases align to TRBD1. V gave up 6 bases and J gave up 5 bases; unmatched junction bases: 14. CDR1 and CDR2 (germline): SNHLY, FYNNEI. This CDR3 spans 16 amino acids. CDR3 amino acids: CASSSFKGRGLETQYF. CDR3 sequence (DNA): TGTGCCAGCAGCTCCTTTAAGGGCAGGGGGCTTGAGACCCAGTACTTC.

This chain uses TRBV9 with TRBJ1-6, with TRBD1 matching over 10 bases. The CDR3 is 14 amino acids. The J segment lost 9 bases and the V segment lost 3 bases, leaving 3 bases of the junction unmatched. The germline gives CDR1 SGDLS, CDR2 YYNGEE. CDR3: CASSGTGGSSPLHF. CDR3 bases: TGTGCCAGCAGCGGGACAGGGGGAAGTTCACCCCTCCACTTT.

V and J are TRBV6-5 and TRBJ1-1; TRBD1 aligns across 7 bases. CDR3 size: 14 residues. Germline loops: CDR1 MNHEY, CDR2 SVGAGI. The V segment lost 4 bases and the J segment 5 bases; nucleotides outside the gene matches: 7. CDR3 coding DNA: TGTGCCAGCAGTTTCAGGGGGAAAGGAACTGAAGCTTTCTTT. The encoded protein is CASSFRGKGTEAFF.